The 13 T cell receptor beta chains below were found in one sample sequenced in a study of radiotherapy plus CTLA-4 blockade in lung cancer. Method: immunoSEQ multiplex PCR; TCRdb's copy keeps in-frame clones and lacks some. The sample includes 55,000 to 65,000 clones, about 80% of them seen just once. This specimen consisted of peripheral blood, obtained from a patient treated with radiotherapy plus ipilimumab. These receptor sequences come from a human donor with non-small cell lung cancer who had a partial response to radiotherapy plus ipilimumab.

This clone was observed a handful of times. This chain connects TRBV5-4 to TRBJ2-5, with TRBD1 identical over 7 bases. CDR1 is SGHNT and CDR2 is YYREEE in the germline V gene (reference sequence). J gave up 5 bases and V 3 bases, and 16 bases lay outside the gene matches. CDR3 size: 17 residues. CDR3: CASSSTPGTAPGETQYF. For the CDR3, the DNA is TGTGCCAGCAGCTCAACCCCCGGGACAGCCCCGGGGGAGACCCAGTACTTC.

This clone has a single count. The rearrangement joins TRBV19 to TRBJ1-1; 7 nucleotides match TRBD1. CDR3 length: 14 amino acids. Germline V gene sequence: CDR1 LNHDA, CDR2 SQIVND (reference sequence). Trimming at V came to 3 bases and at J to 1 base, leaving 2 bases not matched to a gene. The CDR3 sequence is CASSITGANTEAFF. In nucleotides, the CDR3 is TGTGCCAGTAGTATCACAGGGGCGAACACTGAAGCTTTCTTT. The variable domain in full, with the rest retrieved from reference TRBV19 and TRBJ1-1, is DGGITQSPKYLFRKEGQNVTLSCEQNLNHDAMYWYRQDPGQGLRLIYYSQIVNDFQKGDIAEGYSVSREKKESFPLTVTSAQKNPTAFYLCASSITGANTEAFFGQGTRLTVV.

The chain is built from TRBV5-1 and TRBJ1-1; no reliable D call. The V end lost 2 bases, the J end lost 1 base, and 9 bases lay between the germline ends. Germline CDR1 is SGHRS and CDR2 is YFSETQ. The CDR3 has 14 residues. The CDR3 nucleotides are TGCGCCAGCAGCTTAACCGGAGAGAACACTGAAGCTTTCTTT. This encodes CASSLTGENTEAFF.

This clone was picked up a small number of times. The chain employs TRBV28 and TRBJ1-1; 12 bases agree with TRBD1. J was trimmed by 1 base and V by 6 bases; bases with no gene match: 6. Germline lookup yields CDR1 MDHEN and CDR2 SYDVKM. The CDR3 is 16 amino acids. CDR3 protein: CASRGQGALGNTEAFF. Here the CDR3 DNA reads TGTGCCAGCAGGGGACAGGGGGCGTTAGGGAACACTGAAGCTTTCTTT.

This chain uses TRBV19 with TRBJ1-5; 7 bases agree with TRBD1. With 2 bases clipped from V and 7 bases from J, the junction kept 14 bases outside the gene matches. Germline-derived CDR1 and CDR2 are LNHDA and SQIVND (reference sequence). There are 17 residues in the CDR3. CDR3 sequence reads: CASSIYFRDRQPQPQHF. CDR3 DNA: TGTGCCAGTAGTATATACTTCCGGGACAGACAACCCCAGCCCCAGCATTTT.

The chain combines TRBV9 with TRBJ2-2, with D maybe TRBD1 (6 bases). The V gene lost 0 bases and the J gene lost 7 bases, with 13 bases spanning the gap. Germline CDR1 SGDLS, CDR2 YYNGEE. The CDR3 length is 15 residues. Written as DNA, the CDR3 is TGTGCCAGCAGCGTAGTGGGAACAGGGCGCGGGGAGCTGTTTTTT. It translates to CASSVVGTGRGELFF.

The chain links TRBV28 to TRBJ1-5; 7 bases match TRBD1. CDR3 length equals 14 residues. Trimming removed 6 bases from V and 6 bases from J; junction bases left unmatched: 8. Germline V gene sequence: CDR1 MDHEN, CDR2 SYDVKM. The CDR3: CASSHRGEIQPQHF. The CDR3, as DNA: TGTGCCAGCAGCCACAGGGGAGAAATTCAGCCCCAGCATTTT.

This chain joins TRBV7-9 and TRBJ2-1, with 8 bases matching TRBD2. The CDR3 is 15 amino acids. Germline-derived CDR1 and CDR2 are SEHNR and FQNEAQ (reference sequence). The J segment lost 3 bases and the V segment lost 3 bases, leaving 4 bases of the junction unmatched. DNA for the CDR3: TGTGCCAGCAGCTTGACGGGGGGGATCTACAATGAGCAGTTCTTC. Protein sequence: CASSLTGGIYNEQFF.

The chain uses TRBV6-5 and TRBJ1-2; 7 nucleotides agree with TRBD1. V lost 6 bases and J lost 6; bases outside the gene matches: 4. This CDR3 region has 12 residues. CDR1 is MNHEY, CDR2 SVGAGI, per germline. CDR3 sequence (DNA): TGTGCCAGCAGGACAGGGCAAGATGGCTACACCTTC. Translating gives CASRTGQDGYTF.

The chain combines TRBV19 with TRBJ1-4; 11 bases match TRBD1. The CDR3 covers 14 residues. J lost 13 bases, V lost 5 bases, and 9 bases had no gene match. The germline V gene has CDR1 LNHDA and CDR2 SQIVND (reference sequence). Written as DNA, the CDR3 is TGTGCCAGTAGTCCCTCCGGGACAGGGGGGAGACTGTTTTTT. Its translation: CASSPSGTGGRLFF.

As for this clone: Other DNA sequences in this specimen translate into the identical CDR3. The chain links TRBV9 to TRBJ2-3, with D possibly being TRBD1 (5 bases). Germline-derived CDR1 and CDR2 are SGDLS and YYNGEE. Trimming left V 0 bases short and J 3 bases short, with 8 bases between. This CDR3 has 14 amino acids. The CDR3, as DNA: TGTGCCAGCAGCGTAGGGGGCGTGACAGATACGCAGTATTTT. Its protein is CASSVGGVTDTQYF.

The J gene is TRBJ2-7, the V gene TRBV7-9; the match to TRBD1 covers 10 bases. The CDR3 spans 15 residues. Germline V lookup: CDR1 SEHNR, CDR2 FQNEAQ (reference sequence). V was pared by 6 bases and J by 2 bases, with 7 bases of the junction left unmatched. DNA for the CDR3: TGTGCCAGCAGGTCGACAGGGGGCGCCCCCTACGAGCAGTACTTC. Its translation: CASRSTGGAPYEQYF.

V gene TRBV28 combines with J gene TRBJ1-5; 7 bases fit TRBD1. CDR1 is MDHEN, CDR2 SYDVKM, per germline. With V trimmed by 8 bases and J by 7 bases, 11 bases remained unmatched. The CDR3 loop spans 14 amino acids. The CDR3 loop reads CASHSTGARQPQHF. The DNA for the CDR3 is TGTGCCAGCCACTCCACAGGGGCCCGGCAGCCCCAGCATTTT.